The 18 T cell receptor beta chains presented below share a single source sample, sequenced in a study of glioma-infiltrating T cells after dendritic cell vaccination. As for time point: after dendritic cell vaccination, including at tumor progression/relapse. Method: immunoSEQ multiplex PCR; TCRdb's copy keeps in-frame clones and lacks some. This sample has about 58,000 clones, with approximately 81% found just once. The material was blood, obtained after dendritic cell vaccination. Receptor source: a human donor with glioblastoma.

The J gene is TRBJ1-6, the V gene TRBV6-6; tentative D call: TRBD1 (5 bases). The V and J ends lost 2 bases and 7 bases respectively, with 9 bases between them. The CDR3 loop spans 14 amino acids. Germline V CDR1 and CDR2: MNHNY, SVGAGI (reference sequence). CDR3 in amino acids: CASSYGPGNSPLHF. The CDR3 DNA sequence: TGTGCCAGCAGTTACGGCCCAGGGAATTCACCCCTCCACTTT.

The V gene is TRBV4-3, the J gene TRBJ1-3; D is uncertain. This CDR3 spans 14 amino acids. Germline lookup yields CDR1 LGHNA and CDR2 YSLEER. V was trimmed by 0 bases and J by 6 bases, leaving 9 bases between them. In DNA form, the CDR3 reads TGCGCCAGCAGCCAAGACTTTAATTCAAACACCATATATTTT. It yields the protein CASSQDFNSNTIYF.

This chain joins TRBV10-3 and TRBJ2-2; maybe TRBD2 (6 bases). The V end was cut by 7 bases, the J end by 2 bases, with 14 bases between. Per the germline V gene, CDR1 is ENHRY and CDR2 is SYGVKD. This CDR3 region has 15 residues. The CDR3 loop reads CAINPGLTNTGELFF. CDR3 bases: TGTGCCATCAATCCGGGACTCACTAACACCGGGGAGCTGTTTTTT.

This chain connects TRBV9 to TRBJ1-5, with 9 positions matching TRBD1. V trimming: 3 bases; J trimming: 5 bases; junction bases outside the gene matches: 3. Per germline, CDR1 SGDLS and CDR2 YYNGEE. The CDR3 contains 14 residues. CDR3 sequence (DNA): TGTGCCAGCAGCGCCGGGACAGGGTATCAGCCCCAGCATTTT. Amino acids: CASSAGTGYQPQHF.

V is TRBV14 and J is TRBJ2-3; 8 bases map to TRBD1. The CDR3 sequence is 13 residues long. Germline trimming cut 8 bases from V and 2 bases from J; bases unmatched to any gene: 3. CDR1 is SGHDN and CDR2 is FVKESK in the germline V gene. The CDR3 here is CASSDRVTDTQYF. DNA of the CDR3: TGTGCCAGCTCGGACAGGGTCACAGATACGCAGTATTTT. The full variable domain, in which reference TRBV14 and TRBJ2-3 provide the parts outside the CDR3, is EAGVTQFPSHSVIEKGQTVTLRCDPISGHDNLYWYRRVMGKEIKFLLHFVKESKQDESGMPNNRFLAERTGGTYSTLKVQPAELEDSGVYFCASSDRVTDTQYFGPGTRLTVL.

The chain recombines TRBV7-2 with TRBJ1-5, with 11 bases matching TRBD1. Germline lookup yields CDR1 SGHTA and CDR2 FQGNSA. Germline trimming cut 5 bases from V and 4 bases from J; bases unmatched to any gene: 4. CDR3 length: 15 amino acids. DNA for the CDR3: TGTGCCAGCAGCAGGACAGGGGGCGCAAATCAGCCCCAGCATTTT. This encodes CASSRTGGANQPQHF.

The V and J genes are TRBV10-1 and TRBJ1-3; D remains unclear. Trimming removed 11 bases from V and 1 base from J, with 27 bases in between. CDR1 is WNHNN, CDR2 SYGVQD, per germline (reference sequence). The CDR3 is made up of 18 amino acids. For the CDR3, the DNA is TGCGCCGGACCGAGGCTCGCTACGAGGTCGGGGTCTGGAAACACCATATATTTT. Translation: CAGPRLATRSGSGNTIYF.

The V and J genes are TRBV19 and TRBJ1-2; D is perhaps TRBD1 (5 bases). V dropped 10 bases and J dropped 0 bases, with 15 bases sitting between them. Germline assignment: CDR1 LNHDA and CDR2 SQIVND (reference sequence). The CDR3 is made up of 14 amino acids. The CDR3 DNA sequence: TGTGCCACCTCAGAGGAGGGACCTAACTATGGCTACACCTTC. Its protein product is CATSEEGPNYGYTF.

This chain joins TRBV2 and TRBJ2-7; TRBD1 agrees at 7 bases. CDR3 size: 15 residues. Germline V gives CDR1 SNHLY, CDR2 FYNNEI. With 4 bases clipped from V and 5 bases from J, the junction kept 11 bases outside the gene matches. The DNA of the CDR3 is TGTGCCAGCAGTGGGTCCCCAGGGGGAGTAAACGAGCAGTACTTC. Amino acids: CASSGSPGGVNEQYF.

The chain uses TRBV29-1 and TRBJ2-2, with 7 bases identical to TRBD1. The CDR3 covers 15 residues. V lost 0 bases and J lost 2; bases outside the gene matches: 3. CDR1 and CDR2 from the germline V gene are SQVTM and ANQGSEA. The CDR3 DNA reads as TGCAGCGTTGAAGACCGGGACAGAAACACCGGGGAGCTGTTTTTT. Its translation: CSVEDRDRNTGELFF.

Regarding this clone: An end of the junction differs from the germline gene, which may be a read error. The gene calls are TRBV7-7 and TRBJ2-5; 16 bases line up with TRBD2. Germline CDR1 SSHAT, CDR2 FNYEAQ (reference sequence). The CDR3 covers 15 residues. The chain's CDR3 is CASSLGTSGRGDQYF. CDR3 bases: TGTGCTAGCAGCTTGGGGACTAGCGGGAGGGGGGACCAGTACTTC.

The chain recombines TRBV4-1 with TRBJ1-4; D may be TRBD1 (5 bases). Germline V lookup: CDR1 MGHRA, CDR2 YSYEKL. The germline V and J ends were trimmed by 6 bases and 7 bases, with 12 bases remaining between them. The CDR3 loop spans 13 amino acids. CDR3 loop: CASSRQGSEKLFF. CDR3 sequence (DNA): TGCGCCAGCAGTCGGCAGGGTAGTGAAAAACTGTTTTTT.

J is TRBJ1-1 and V is TRBV9; 7 bases are shared with TRBD1. Germline V gives CDR1 SGDLS, CDR2 YYNGEE. The trim removed 0 bases at V and 2 bases at J, leaving 4 bases unmatched. This CDR3 contains 15 residues. DNA for the CDR3: TGTGCCAGCAGCGTAGAGACAGGGATCAACACTGAAGCTTTCTTT. This translates into CASSVETGINTEAFF.

J is TRBJ2-2 and V is TRBV7-6, with D possibly being TRBD1 (6 bases). CDR3 length: 16 residues. Germline CDR1 is SGHVS and CDR2 is FNYEAQ. V lost 3 bases and J lost 4, with 15 bases in between. CDR3 nucleotides: TGTGCCAGCAGCTTTAGTCAGGGGTTGGGCACCGGGGAGCTGTTTTTT. It specifies CASSFSQGLGTGELFF.

V and J are TRBV18 and TRBJ2-5; tentatively, D is TRBD2 (6 bases). Trimming took 7 bases from V and 5 from J, leaving 14 bases between them. The CDR3 consists of 13 residues. CDR1 KGHSH and CDR2 LQKENI come from the germline V gene. The CDR3 DNA reads as TGTGCCAGCTTACTGACTAGAAGCGAGACCCAGTACTTC. Protein sequence: CASLLTRSETQYF.

This clone has a single count. The rearrangement joins TRBV28 to TRBJ2-1; TRBD2 matches at 9 bases. The germline V gene encodes CDR1 MDHEN and CDR2 SYDVKM. V lost 5 bases, J lost 8 bases, and 10 bases stayed unmatched. The CDR3 has 15 residues. CDR3 amino acids: CASSLGGLAMDEQFF. CDR3 bases: TGTGCCAGCAGTCTAGGGGGACTAGCCATGGATGAGCAGTTCTTC.

V usage is TRBV7-3 and J usage is TRBJ2-5; D might be TRBD2 (6 bases). The CDR3 has 16 residues. V was trimmed by 5 bases and J by 5 bases, leaving 21 bases between them. Germline CDR1 SGHTA, CDR2 FQGTGA. For the CDR3, the DNA is TGTGCCAGCAGCGCCAATGCTGGGGCAGGAGGGGAGACCCAGTACTTC. This sequence encodes CASSANAGAGGETQYF.

The V and J genes are TRBV2 and TRBJ2-3, with TRBD2 identical over 12 bases. The CDR3 length is 16 residues. Germline values: CDR1 SNHLY, CDR2 FYNNEI. V dropped 5 bases and J dropped 3; count of bases not matched to a gene: 6. The DNA of the CDR3 is TGTGCCAGCAGTCTACTAGCGGGGGGCGAAACAGATACGCAGTATTTT. It encodes CASSLLAGGETDTQYF.